The present T cell receptor (beta chain) was sequenced within a study of blood T cell repertoires in COVID-19. Turning to the study itself: The origin of the acute and convalescent COVID-19 samples was the United States, Italy and Spain.

The assay was immunoSEQ multiplex PCR, and TCRdb's table has in-frame clones only and misses some. The sample consists of around 290,000 clones, more than 80% of them appearing once. Germline values: CDR1 LNHNV, CDR2 YYDKDF (reference sequence). This CDR3 is 16 amino acids long. Trimming took 4 bases from V and 2 from J, leaving 16 bases between them. J is TRBJ2-3 and V is TRBV15; maybe TRBD2 (5 bases). This receptor was obtained from a woman aged 25 to 45 who had recovered from COVID-19. Sample: PBMCs or T cells enriched from blood (not recorded which). CDR3 bases: TGTGCCACCAGCAAACGATCGGGGAGAGACACAGATACGCAGTATTTT. As protein: CATSKRSGRDTDTQYF.